The 3 T cell receptor beta chains below were found in one sample sequenced in a study of blood T cell repertoires in COVID-19. Here immunoSEQ multiplex PCR was the method, and the copy in TCRdb shows in-frame clones only, minus some. The sample records hundreds of thousands of clones, approximately 84% being singletons. The sample was peripheral blood. The receptor source for this set is a woman aged 80 or over with acute or convalescent COVID-19.

In its sample, this clone was seen once. This specimen includes other DNA sequences encoding the same CDR3. The gene calls are TRBV19 and TRBJ1-1; perhaps TRBD1 as D (6 bases). The CDR3 extends over 14 amino acids. Trimming removed 4 bases at V and 1 base at J, with 10 bases between. CDR1 LNHDA and CDR2 SQIVND come from the germline V gene (reference sequence). Written as DNA, the CDR3 is TGTGCCAGTAGTACTAGACAGGAGAACACTGAAGCTTTCTTT. Protein sequence: CASSTRQENTEAFF.

The chain couples TRBV7-2 to TRBJ1-2; D ambiguous. Trimming shortened V by 4 bases and J by 8 bases, and 17 bases separated the two germline ends. The CDR3 is 14 amino acids. The germline gives CDR1 SGHTA, CDR2 FQGNSA. The CDR3 coding sequence is TGTGCCAGCAGCTCCCGGGATTTAATAGGAGGCTACACCTTC. Amino acids: CASSSRDLIGGYTF. Complete variable domain (other parts from reference TRBV7-2 and TRBJ1-2): GAGVSQSPSNKVTEKGKDVELRCDPISGHTALYWYRQSLGQGLEFLIYFQGNSAPDKSGLPSDRFSAERTGGSVSTLTIQRTQQEDSAVYLCASSSRDLIGGYTFGSGTRLTVV.

This clone was detected once. The chain employs TRBV11-3 and TRBJ2-1; 12 positions agree with TRBD1. CDR3 length: 16 residues. The V and J ends lost 6 bases and 5 bases, in that order; junction bases with no gene match: 8. Germline CDR1 reads SGHNT; CDR2 reads YENEEA. This CDR3 is CASSYTGTGGHNEQFF. CDR3 nucleotide sequence: TGTGCCAGCAGTTATACCGGGACAGGGGGCCACAATGAGCAGTTCTTC. Full variable domain (missing parts from reference TRBV11-3 and TRBJ2-1): EAGVVQSPRYKIIEKKQPVAFWCNPISGHNTLYWYLQNLGQGPELLIRYENEEAVDDSQLPKDRFSAERLKGVDSTLKIQPAELGDSAVYLCASSYTGTGGHNEQFFGPGTRLTVL.